Below are 14 T cell receptor beta chains sequenced from a single sample in a study of blood T cell repertoires in COVID-19. Measured with immunoSEQ multiplex PCR; TCRdb has only the in-frame clones, and not every one. The sample lists 150,000 to 200,000 clones; 85% to 95% were seen once. Input material: peripheral blood. These receptors came from a woman aged 55-70 years with COVID-19, enrolled during active disease.

This sequence joins TRBV12-3 or TRBV12-4 and TRBJ2-7; weak D call: TRBD2 (6 bases). Trimming cost V 6 bases and J 9 bases, with 15 bases left between them. The CDR3 extends over 12 amino acids. CDR3 sequence: CASSPEGGGQYF. CDR3 sequence (DNA): TGTGCCAGCAGCCCGGAGGGCGGAGGGCAGTACTTC.

Worth noting for this clone: Other DNA sequences in the same sample also yield this CDR3. This chain connects TRBV7-9 to TRBJ2-3; 7 bases line up with TRBD2. V was clipped by 7 bases and J by 0 bases; unmatched bases: 4. Germline CDR1 and CDR2: SEHNR and FQNEAQ (reference sequence). The CDR3 is 14 amino acids. The CDR3 DNA is TGTGCCAGCATAGGCGGGGGAAGCACAGATACGCAGTATTTT. This translates into CASIGGGSTDTQYF.

The chain carries TRBV6-6 and TRBJ2-7; tentative D call: TRBD1 (6 bases). The CDR3 is made up of 13 amino acids. The germline CDR1 and CDR2 sequences are MNHNY and SVGAGI (reference sequence). Trimming stripped 5 bases from V and 6 bases from J, with 14 bases between. CDR3 in amino acids: CASSLQGPGEQYF. The CDR3 DNA reads as TGTGCCAGCAGTCTACAGGGCCCGGGCGAGCAGTACTTC.

The gene calls are TRBV25-1 and TRBJ2-1; TRBD1 agrees at 10 bases. CDR1 and CDR2 (germline): MGHDK, SYGVNS. The CDR3 is 16 residues long. With 7 bases clipped from V and 7 bases from J, the junction kept 13 bases outside the gene matches. CDR3 coding DNA: TGTGCCAGCACCCCCACCCCAGGGACAGGGGCTAATGAGCAGTTCTTC. Protein: CASTPTPGTGANEQFF.

The CDR3 is CASDTGGNYGYTF. The CDR3 DNA reads TGTGCCAGCGACACAGGGGGGAACTATGGCTACACCTTC. The chain has TRBV19 and TRBJ1-2; 8 bases are a match to TRBD1. Trimming removed 9 bases from V and 2 bases from J; junction bases left unmatched: 5. CDR3 length: 13 residues. CDR1 is LNHDA and CDR2 is SQIVND in the germline V gene (reference sequence).

This chain links TRBV4-3 with TRBJ2-2; D not resolved. Trimming removed 1 base at V and 4 bases at J, with 13 bases between. Germline CDR1 reads LGHNA; CDR2 reads YSLEER. This CDR3 spans 16 amino acids. The CDR3 nucleotides read TGCGCCAGCAGCCAAGGAGATTGGAGCAGCACCGGGGAGCTGTTTTTT. This encodes CASSQGDWSSTGELFF.

V is TRBV7-9 and J is TRBJ2-2; TRBD1 aligns across 7 bases. V was clipped by 2 bases and J by 1 base; unmatched bases: 4. The CDR3 consists of 16 residues. Germline V gene data show CDR1 as SEHNR and CDR2 as FQNEAQ (reference sequence). Written as DNA, the CDR3 is TGTGCCAGCAGCTTAAGGGGGCGCATGAACACCGGGGAGCTGTTTTTT. Translation: CASSLRGRMNTGELFF.

The CDR3 spells CASSLEGGGYNEQFF. The CDR3 DNA reads as TGTGCCAGCAGCTTAGAGGGCGGGGGCTACAATGAGCAGTTCTTC. This chain connects TRBV7-9 to TRBJ2-1; 7 positions agree with TRBD2. Germline V gene lookup returns CDR1 SEHNR and CDR2 FQNEAQ (reference sequence). The J segment lost 3 bases and the V segment lost 1 base, leaving 3 bases of the junction unmatched. This CDR3 comprises 15 residues.

CDR3 coding DNA: TGTGCCAGCAGCCAGCCCGGACTAGCGGGGATCTCAGATACGCAGTATTTT. Protein sequence: CASSQPGLAGISDTQYF. V gene TRBV3-1 (or the pseudogene TRBV3-2) combines with J gene TRBJ2-3, with 12 bases aligning to TRBD2. V shed 3 bases and J 4 bases; nucleotides not matched to a gene: 8. The CDR3 is 17 residues long. The germline V gene encodes CDR1 LGHDT and CDR2 YNNKEL (reference sequence).

The V gene is TRBV19, the J gene TRBJ1-5; D gene ambiguous. V dropped 3 bases and J dropped 4 bases, with 7 bases sitting between them. The germline V gene has CDR1 LNHDA and CDR2 SQIVND (reference sequence). The CDR3 runs to 13 residues. The CDR3 bases are TGTGCCAGTAGTATGGAGATGAATCAGCCCCAGCATTTT. Its protein is CASSMEMNQPQHF.

V is TRBV30 and J is TRBJ2-5, with TRBD1 matching 9 bases. Germline-derived CDR1 and CDR2 are GTSNPN and SVGIG (reference sequence). This CDR3 has 14 residues. Trimming removed 5 bases from V and 6 bases from J; junction bases left unmatched: 10. In DNA form, the CDR3 reads TGTGCCTGGCGCACAACAGGGGGCACGAAGACCCAGTACTTC. Residues: CAWRTTGGTKTQYF.

The chain joins TRBV10-1 to TRBJ1-2; 10 nucleotides align to TRBD1. V lost 6 bases, J lost 5 bases, and 6 bases stayed unmatched. CDR1 and CDR2 from the germline V gene are WNHNN and SYGVQD (reference sequence). The CDR3 covers 14 residues. CDR3 bases: TGCGCCAGCAGACACCCGGGACAGGGGTATGGCTACACCTTC. Its translation is CASRHPGQGYGYTF.

The rearrangement uses TRBV7-9 and TRBJ1-1; D is unclear. V lost 4 bases to trimming and J lost 6 bases, with 15 bases between them. Germline V lookup: CDR1 SEHNR, CDR2 FQNEAQ (reference sequence). The CDR3 consists of 14 residues. CDR3 residues: CASSSRVESAEAFF. As DNA, the CDR3 is TGTGCCAGCAGCTCTCGGGTCGAGAGTGCTGAAGCTTTCTTT.

The chain combines TRBV21-1 with TRBJ2-2; the D call in the table, TRBD1, was not verified against the DNA. TRBV21-1 is annotated as a pseudogene. The CDR3 has 17 residues. In DNA form, the CDR3 reads TGTGCCAGCAGCAAAGCTGGGGACAGGGGTAACACCGGGGAGCTGTTTTTT. Translating gives CASSKAGDRGNTGELFF.